This T cell receptor beta chain appears in the sequencing data of a study of blood T cell repertoires in COVID-19. As for the study in general: COVID-19 samples collected from the United States, Italy and Spain covered acute and convalescent phases. T cells, B-cell-depleted T cells, or PBMCs supplied cDNA or gDNA.

The CDR3 has 14 amino acids. V shed 8 bases and J 5 bases; nucleotides not matched to a gene: 8. CDR1 is LNHDA, CDR2 SQIVND, per germline (reference sequence). Assay used: immunoSEQ multiplex PCR; TCRdb lists only in-frame clones, some missing. The table has about 140,000 clones, about four fifths seen once. The specimen was peripheral blood. The J gene is TRBJ2-1, the V gene TRBV19; TRBD2 aligns across 8 bases. The sequence came from a human donor in a cohort sampled during active COVID-19. In nucleotides, the CDR3 is TGTGCCAGTTCTTACAGCGGGAGTAACAATGAGCAGTTCTTC. This translates into CASSYSGSNNEQFF.